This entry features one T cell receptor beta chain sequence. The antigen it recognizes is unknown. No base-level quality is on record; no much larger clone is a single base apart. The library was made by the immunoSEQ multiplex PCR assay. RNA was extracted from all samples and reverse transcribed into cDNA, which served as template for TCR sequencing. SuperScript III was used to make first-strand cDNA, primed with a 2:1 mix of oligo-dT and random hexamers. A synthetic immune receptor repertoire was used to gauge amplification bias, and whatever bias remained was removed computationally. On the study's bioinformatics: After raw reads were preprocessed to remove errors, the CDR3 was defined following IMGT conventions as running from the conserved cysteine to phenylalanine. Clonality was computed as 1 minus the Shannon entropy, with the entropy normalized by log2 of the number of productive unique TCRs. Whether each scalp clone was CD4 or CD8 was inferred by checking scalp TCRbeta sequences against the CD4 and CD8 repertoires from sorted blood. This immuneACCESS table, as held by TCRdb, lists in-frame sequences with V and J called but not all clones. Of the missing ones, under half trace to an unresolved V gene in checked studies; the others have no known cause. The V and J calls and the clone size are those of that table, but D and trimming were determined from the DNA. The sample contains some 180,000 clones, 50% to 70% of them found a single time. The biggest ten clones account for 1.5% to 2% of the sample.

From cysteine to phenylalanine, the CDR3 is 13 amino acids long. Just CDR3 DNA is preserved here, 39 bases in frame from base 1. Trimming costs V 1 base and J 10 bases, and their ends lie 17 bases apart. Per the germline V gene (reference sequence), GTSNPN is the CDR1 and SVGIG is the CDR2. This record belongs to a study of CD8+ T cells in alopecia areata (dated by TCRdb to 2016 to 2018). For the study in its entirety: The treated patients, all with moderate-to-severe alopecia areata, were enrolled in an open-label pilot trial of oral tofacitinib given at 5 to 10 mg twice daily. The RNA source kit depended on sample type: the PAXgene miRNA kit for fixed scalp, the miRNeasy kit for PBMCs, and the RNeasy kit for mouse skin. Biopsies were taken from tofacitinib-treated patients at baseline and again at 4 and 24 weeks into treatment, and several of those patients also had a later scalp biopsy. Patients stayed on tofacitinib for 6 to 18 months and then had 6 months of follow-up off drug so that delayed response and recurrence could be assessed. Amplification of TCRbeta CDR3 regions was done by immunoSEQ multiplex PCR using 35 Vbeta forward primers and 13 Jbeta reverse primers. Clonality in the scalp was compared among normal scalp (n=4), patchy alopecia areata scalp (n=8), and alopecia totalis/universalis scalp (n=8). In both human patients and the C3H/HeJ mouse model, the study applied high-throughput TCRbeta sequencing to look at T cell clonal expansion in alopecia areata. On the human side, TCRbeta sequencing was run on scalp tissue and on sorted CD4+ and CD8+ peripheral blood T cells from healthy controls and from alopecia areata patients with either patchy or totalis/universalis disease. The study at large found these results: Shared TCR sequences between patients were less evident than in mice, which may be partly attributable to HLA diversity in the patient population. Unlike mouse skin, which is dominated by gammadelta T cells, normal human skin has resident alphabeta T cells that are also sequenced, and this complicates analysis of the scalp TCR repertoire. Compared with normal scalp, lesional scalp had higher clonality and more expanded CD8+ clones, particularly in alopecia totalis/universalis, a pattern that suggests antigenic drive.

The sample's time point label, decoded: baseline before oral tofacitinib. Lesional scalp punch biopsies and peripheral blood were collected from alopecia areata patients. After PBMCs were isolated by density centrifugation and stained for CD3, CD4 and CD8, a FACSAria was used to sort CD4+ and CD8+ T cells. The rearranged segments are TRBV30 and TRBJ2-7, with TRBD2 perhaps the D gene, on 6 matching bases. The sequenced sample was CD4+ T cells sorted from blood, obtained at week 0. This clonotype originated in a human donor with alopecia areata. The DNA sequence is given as TGTGCCTGGAGTGCGGGGGTCATCTTACGACAGTACTTC. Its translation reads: CAWSAGVILRQYF. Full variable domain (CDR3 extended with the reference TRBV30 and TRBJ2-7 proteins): SQTIHQWPATLVQPVGSPLSLECTVEGTSNPNLYWYRQAAGRGLQLLFYSVGIGQISSEVPQNLSASRPQDRQFILSSKKLLLSDSGFYLCAWSAGVILRQYFGPGTRLTVT.